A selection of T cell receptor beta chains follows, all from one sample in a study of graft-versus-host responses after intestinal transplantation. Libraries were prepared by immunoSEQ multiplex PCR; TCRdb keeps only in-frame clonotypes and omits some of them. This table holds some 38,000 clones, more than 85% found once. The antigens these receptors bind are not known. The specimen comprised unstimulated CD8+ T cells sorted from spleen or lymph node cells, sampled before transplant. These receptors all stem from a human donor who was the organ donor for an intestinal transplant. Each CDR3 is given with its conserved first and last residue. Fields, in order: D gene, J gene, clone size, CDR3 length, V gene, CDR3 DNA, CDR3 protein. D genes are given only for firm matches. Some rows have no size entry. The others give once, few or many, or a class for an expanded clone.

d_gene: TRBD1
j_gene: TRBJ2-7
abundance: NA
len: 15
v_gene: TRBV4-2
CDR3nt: TGTGCCAGCAGCCAAATGGTTGGACAGGCCTACGAGCAGTACTTC
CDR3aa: CASSQMVGQAYEQYF

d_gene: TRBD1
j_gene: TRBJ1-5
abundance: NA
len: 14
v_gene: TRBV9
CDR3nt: TGTGCCAGCAGCGTAGAGGGGACAGGGTGGCCCCAGCATTTT
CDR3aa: CASSVEGTGWPQHF

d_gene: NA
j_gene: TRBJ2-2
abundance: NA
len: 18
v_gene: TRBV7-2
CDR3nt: TGTGCCAGCAGCTCCAGAGAAGGTAGCGAGTACCACACCGGGGAGCTGTTTTTT
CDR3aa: CASSSREGSEYHTGELFF

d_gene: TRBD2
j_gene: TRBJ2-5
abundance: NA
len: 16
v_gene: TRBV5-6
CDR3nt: TGTGCCAGCAGCTTGGGCCCCGGGACTAGCCTAGAGACCCAGTACTTC
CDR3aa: CASSLGPGTSLETQYF

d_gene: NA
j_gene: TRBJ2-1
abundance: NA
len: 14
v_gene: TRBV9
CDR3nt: TGTGCCAGCAGTCTGGGGCTTCTGTACAATGAGCAGTTCTTC
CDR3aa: CASSLGLLYNEQFF

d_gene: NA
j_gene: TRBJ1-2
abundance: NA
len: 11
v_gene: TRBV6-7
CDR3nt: TGTGCCAGCAGAGGGCCAGGGGGCTACACCTTC
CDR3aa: CASRGPGGYTF

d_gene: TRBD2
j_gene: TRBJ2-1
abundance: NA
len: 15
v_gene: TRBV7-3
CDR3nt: TGTGCCAGCAGCCCCACGGGGGGGGGTTCGAATGAGCAGTTCTTC
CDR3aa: CASSPTGGGSNEQFF

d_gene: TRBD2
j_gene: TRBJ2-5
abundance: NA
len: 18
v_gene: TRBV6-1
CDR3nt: TGTGCCAGCAGTGTGGAGCCCCCACTAGCGGGAGCGGGGGAGACCCAGTACTTC
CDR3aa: CASSVEPPLAGAGETQYF

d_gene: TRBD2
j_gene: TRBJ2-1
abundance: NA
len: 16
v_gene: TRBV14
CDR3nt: TGTGCCAGCAGCCAGAGTGGGTGGGGACTAGCCAATGAGCAGTTCTTC
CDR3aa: CASSQSGWGLANEQFF

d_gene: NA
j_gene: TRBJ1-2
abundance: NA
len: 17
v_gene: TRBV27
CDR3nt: TGTGCCAGCAGTTTATCTTGGGACACCGGGAATCACTATGGCTACACCTTC
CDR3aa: CASSLSWDTGNHYGYTF

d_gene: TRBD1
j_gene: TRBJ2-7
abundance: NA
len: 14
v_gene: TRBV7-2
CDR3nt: TGTGCCAGCAGCCCCGGACAGGGGGTCTACGAGCAGTACTTC
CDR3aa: CASSPGQGVYEQYF

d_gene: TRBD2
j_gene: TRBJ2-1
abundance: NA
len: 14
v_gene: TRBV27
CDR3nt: TGTGCCAGCAGTTTACTGGGCGGGAGTAATGAGCAGTTCTTC
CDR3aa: CASSLLGGSNEQFF

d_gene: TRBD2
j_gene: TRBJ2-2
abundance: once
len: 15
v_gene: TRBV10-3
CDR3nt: TGTGCCATCGGGACTAGCGGGAATTTCAACGGGGAGCTGTTTTTT
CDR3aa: CAIGTSGNFNGELFF

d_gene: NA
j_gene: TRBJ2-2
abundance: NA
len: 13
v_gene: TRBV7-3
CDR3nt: TGTGCCAGCAGCTTAAGTGGGTCCGGGGAGCTGTTTTTT
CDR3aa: CASSLSGSGELFF

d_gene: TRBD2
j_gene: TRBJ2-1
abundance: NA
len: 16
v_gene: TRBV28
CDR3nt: TGTGCCAGCAGTTTAAAGCCGGGGAGGGGCTACAATGAGCAGTTCTTC
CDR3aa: CASSLKPGRGYNEQFF

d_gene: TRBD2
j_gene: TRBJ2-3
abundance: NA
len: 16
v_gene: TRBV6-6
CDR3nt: TGTGCCAGCAGTTATACACCGGGACTAGCGGGTGATACGCAGTATTTT
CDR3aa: CASSYTPGLAGDTQYF

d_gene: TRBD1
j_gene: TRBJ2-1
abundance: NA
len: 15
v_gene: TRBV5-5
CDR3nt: TGTGCCAGCAGCAGTACGACAGGGGTTTACAATGAGCAGTTCTTC
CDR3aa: CASSSTTGVYNEQFF

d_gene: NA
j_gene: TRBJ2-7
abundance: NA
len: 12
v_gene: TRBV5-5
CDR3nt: TGTGCCAGCAGCCGAGGGGCCTACGAGCAGTACTTC
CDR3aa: CASSRGAYEQYF

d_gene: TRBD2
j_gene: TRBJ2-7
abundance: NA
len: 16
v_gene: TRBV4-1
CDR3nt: TGCGCCAGCAGCCAAGGACTACCGGGGGGGCTCCACGAGCAGTACTTC
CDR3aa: CASSQGLPGGLHEQYF

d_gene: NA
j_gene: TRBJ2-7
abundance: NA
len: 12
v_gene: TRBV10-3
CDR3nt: TGTGCCATCAGTCTGGACAGATACGAGCAGTACTTC
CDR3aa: CAISLDRYEQYF

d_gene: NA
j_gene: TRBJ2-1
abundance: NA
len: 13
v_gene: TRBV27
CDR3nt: TGTGCCAGCAGTTTTGGGCTTTCGAATGAGCAGTTCTTC
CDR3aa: CASSFGLSNEQFF

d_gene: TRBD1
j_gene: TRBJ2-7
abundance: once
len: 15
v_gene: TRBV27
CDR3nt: TGTGCCAGCAGTTTAAAGGGACAGGGAAGCTACGAGCAGTACTTC
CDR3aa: CASSLKGQGSYEQYF

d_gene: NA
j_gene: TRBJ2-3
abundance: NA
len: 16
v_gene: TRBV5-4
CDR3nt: TGTGCCAGCAGCTTGGGGGGTCAGACATTCGCAGATACGCAGTATTTT
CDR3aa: CASSLGGQTFADTQYF

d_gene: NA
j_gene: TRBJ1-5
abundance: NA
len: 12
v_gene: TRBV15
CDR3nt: TGTGCCACCAGCACCCAATATCAGCCCCAGCATTTT
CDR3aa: CATSTQYQPQHF

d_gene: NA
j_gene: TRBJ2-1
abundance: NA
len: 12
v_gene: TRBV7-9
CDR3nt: TGTGCCAGCGGCCGCTACAGCAATGAGCAGTTCTTC
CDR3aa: CASGRYSNEQFF

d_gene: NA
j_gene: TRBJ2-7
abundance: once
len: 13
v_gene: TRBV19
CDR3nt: TGTGCCAGTAGTATCCAACAGGGTTACGAGCAGTACTTC
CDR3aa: CASSIQQGYEQYF

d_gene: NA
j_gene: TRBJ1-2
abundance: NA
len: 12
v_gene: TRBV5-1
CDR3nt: TGCGCCAGCAGCTTGGCAGGGGACGGCTACACCTTC
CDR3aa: CASSLAGDGYTF

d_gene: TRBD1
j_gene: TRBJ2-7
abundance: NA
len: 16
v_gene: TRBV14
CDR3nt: TGTGCCAGCAGCCAACCAGGACAGGGGCCTCCCTACGAGCAGTACTTC
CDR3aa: CASSQPGQGPPYEQYF

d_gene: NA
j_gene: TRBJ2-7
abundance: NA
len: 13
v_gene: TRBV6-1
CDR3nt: TGTGCCAGCGGTGGCCACCCTGCCTACGAGCAGTACTTC
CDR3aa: CASGGHPAYEQYF

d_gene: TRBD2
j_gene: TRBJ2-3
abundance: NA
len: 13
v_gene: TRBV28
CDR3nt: TGTGCCAGCAGTGTAGCGGGAACAGATACGCAGTATTTT
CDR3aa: CASSVAGTDTQYF

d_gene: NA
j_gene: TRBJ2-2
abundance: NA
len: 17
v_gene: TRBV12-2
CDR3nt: TGTGCAAGTCGCTTAGTTCTAGCGGGAGATAAAACCGGGGAGCTGTTTTTT
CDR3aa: CASRLVLAGDKTGELFF

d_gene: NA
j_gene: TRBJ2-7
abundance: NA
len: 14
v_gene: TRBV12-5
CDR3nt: TGTGCTAGTGGTCCACGACTAGAGTTCTACGAGCAGTACTTC
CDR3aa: CASGPRLEFYEQYF

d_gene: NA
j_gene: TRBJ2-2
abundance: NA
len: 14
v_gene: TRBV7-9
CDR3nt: TGTGCCAGCAGCTCCCCTCTGAACCCCGGGGAGCTGTTTTTT
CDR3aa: CASSSPLNPGELFF

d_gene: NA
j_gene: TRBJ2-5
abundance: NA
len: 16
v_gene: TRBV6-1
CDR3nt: TGTGCCAGCAGTGAAGAGGTCAGCAGGGCTCAAGAGACCCAGTACTTC
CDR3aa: CASSEEVSRAQETQYF

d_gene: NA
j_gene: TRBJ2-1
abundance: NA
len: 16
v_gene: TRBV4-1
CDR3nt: TGCGCCAGCAGCCAACAGAGCCTAGTCCCCTACAATGAGCAGTTCTTC
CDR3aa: CASSQQSLVPYNEQFF

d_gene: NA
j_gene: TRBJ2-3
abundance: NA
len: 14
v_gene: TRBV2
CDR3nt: TGTGCCAGCATTGGGTCCGAACGCACAGATACGCAGTATTTT
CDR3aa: CASIGSERTDTQYF

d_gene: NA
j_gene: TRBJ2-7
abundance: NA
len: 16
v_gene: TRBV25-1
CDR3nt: TGTGCCAGCAGTGAAGCCCACACAGTACCCCCCTACGAGCAGTACTTC
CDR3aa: CASSEAHTVPPYEQYF

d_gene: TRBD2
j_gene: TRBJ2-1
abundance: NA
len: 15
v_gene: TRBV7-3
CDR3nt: TGTGCCAGCAGCCCGCTAGCGGGAGGCTTGAATGAGCAGTTCTTC
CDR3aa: CASSPLAGGLNEQFF

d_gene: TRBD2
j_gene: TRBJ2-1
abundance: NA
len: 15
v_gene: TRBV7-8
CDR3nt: TGTGCCAGCAGCACCACGCGGGAGGTGGACAATGAGCAGTTCTTC
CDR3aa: CASSTTREVDNEQFF

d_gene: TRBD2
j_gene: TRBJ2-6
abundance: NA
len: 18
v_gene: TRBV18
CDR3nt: TGTGCCAGCTCCCGTCTGCGGGGGAGGGAGTCTGGGGCCAACGTCCTGACTTTC
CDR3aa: CASSRLRGRESGANVLTF

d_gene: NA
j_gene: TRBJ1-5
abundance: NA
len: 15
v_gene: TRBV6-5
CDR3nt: TGTGCCAGCAGTTACTCGGGGCCAGGCAATCAGCCCCAGCATTTT
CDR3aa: CASSYSGPGNQPQHF

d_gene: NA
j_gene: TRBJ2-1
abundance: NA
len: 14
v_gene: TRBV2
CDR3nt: TGTGCCAGCAGTGAATGGGCTGGCTACAATGAGCAGTTCTTC
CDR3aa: CASSEWAGYNEQFF

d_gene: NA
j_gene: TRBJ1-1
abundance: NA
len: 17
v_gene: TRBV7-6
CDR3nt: TGTGCCAGCAGCTTAGATACAGGGTTAGTCCGCAACACTGAAGCTTTCTTT
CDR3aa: CASSLDTGLVRNTEAFF

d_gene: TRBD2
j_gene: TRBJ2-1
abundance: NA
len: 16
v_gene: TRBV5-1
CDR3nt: TGCGCCAGCAGCATGGGGACTAGCGGGAACTACAATGAGCAGTTCTTC
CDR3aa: CASSMGTSGNYNEQFF

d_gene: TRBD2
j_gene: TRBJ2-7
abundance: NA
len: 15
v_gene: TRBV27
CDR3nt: TGTGCCAGCAGTTTATATGGACTAGCGACGTACGAGCAGTACTTC
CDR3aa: CASSLYGLATYEQYF

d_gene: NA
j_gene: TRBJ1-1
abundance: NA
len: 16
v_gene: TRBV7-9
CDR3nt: TGTGCCAGCAGCCCCGTGTATAGGGGCGCAGGGACTGAAGCTTTCTTT
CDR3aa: CASSPVYRGAGTEAFF

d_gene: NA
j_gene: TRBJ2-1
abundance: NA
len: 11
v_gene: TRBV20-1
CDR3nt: TGCAGTGCTGCAGGGTACAATGAGCAGTTCTTC
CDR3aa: CSAAGYNEQFF

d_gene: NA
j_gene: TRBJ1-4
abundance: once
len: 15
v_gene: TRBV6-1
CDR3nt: TGTGCCAGCAGTGACTACAGGGAGACTAATGAAAAACTGTTTTTT
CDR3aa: CASSDYRETNEKLFF

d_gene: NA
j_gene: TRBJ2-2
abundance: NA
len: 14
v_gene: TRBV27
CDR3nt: TGTGCCAGCAGCTTCGAACGCATCACCGGGGAGCTGTTTTTT
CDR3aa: CASSFERITGELFF

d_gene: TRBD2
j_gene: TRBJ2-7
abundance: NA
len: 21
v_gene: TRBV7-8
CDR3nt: TGTGCCAGCAGCTCCCCGTCCCGGGACAGTTATGGGACTAGCGGATACTACGAGCAGTACTTC
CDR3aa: CASSSPSRDSYGTSGYYEQYF

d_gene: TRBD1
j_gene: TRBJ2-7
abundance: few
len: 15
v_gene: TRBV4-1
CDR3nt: TGCGCCAGCAGCCGCCCGGGACAGGGTGATTACGAGCAGTACTTC
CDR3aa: CASSRPGQGDYEQYF